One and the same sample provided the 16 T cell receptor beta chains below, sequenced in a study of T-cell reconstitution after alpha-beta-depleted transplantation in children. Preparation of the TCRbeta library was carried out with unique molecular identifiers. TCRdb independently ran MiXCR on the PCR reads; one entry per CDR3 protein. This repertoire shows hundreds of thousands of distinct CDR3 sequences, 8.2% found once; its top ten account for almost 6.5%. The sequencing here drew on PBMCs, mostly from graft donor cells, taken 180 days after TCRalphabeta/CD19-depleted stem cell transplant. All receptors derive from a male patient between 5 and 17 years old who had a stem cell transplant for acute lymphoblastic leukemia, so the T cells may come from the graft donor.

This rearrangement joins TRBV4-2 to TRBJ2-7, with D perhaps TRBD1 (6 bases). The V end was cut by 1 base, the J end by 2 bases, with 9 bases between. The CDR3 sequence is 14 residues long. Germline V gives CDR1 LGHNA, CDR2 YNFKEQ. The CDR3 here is CASSQGGQAYEQYF. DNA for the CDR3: TGTGCCAGCAGCCAAGGGGGGCAGGCCTACGAGCAGTACTTC.

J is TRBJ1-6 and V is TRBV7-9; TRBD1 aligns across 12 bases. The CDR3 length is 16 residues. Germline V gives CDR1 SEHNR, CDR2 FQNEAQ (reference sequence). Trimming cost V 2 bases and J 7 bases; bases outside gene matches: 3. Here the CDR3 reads CASSLWDRGHNSPLHF. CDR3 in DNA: TGTGCCAGCAGCTTATGGGACAGGGGGCACAATTCACCCCTCCACTTT.

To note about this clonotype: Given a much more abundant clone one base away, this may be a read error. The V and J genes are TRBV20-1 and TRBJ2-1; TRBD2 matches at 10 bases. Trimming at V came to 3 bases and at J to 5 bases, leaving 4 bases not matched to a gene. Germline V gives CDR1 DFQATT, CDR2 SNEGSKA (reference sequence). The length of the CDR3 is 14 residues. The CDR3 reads CSASSGRTHNEQFF. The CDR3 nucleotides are TGCAGTGCTAGTAGCGGGAGGACTCACAATGAGCAGTTCTTC.

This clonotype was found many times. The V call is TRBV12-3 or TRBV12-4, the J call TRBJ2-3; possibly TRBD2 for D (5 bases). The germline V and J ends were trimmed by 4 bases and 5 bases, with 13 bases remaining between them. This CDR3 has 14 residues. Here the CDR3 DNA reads TGTGCCAGCAGTTCCCCCGGGGTGCAAGATACGCAGTATTTT. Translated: CASSSPGVQDTQYF.

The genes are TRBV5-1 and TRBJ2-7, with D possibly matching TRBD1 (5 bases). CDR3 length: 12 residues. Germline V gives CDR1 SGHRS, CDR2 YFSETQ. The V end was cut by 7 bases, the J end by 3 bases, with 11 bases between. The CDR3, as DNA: TGCGCCAGCGAAGGGGCAGACTACGAGCAGTACTTC. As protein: CASEGADYEQYF.

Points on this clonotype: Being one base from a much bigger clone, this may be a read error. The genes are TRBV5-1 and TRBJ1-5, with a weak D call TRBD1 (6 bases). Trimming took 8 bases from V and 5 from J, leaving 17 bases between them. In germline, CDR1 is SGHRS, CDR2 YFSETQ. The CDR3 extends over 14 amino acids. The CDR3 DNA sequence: TGCGCCAGGAGCCGGGCAGGGGAAGATCAGCCCCAGCATTTT. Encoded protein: CARSRAGEDQPQHF.

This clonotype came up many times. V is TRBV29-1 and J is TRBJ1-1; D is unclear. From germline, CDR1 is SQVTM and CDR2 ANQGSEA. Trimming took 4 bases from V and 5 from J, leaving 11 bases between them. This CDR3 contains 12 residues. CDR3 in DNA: TGCAGCGTTGTTCCTACCGGGACTGAAGCTTTCTTT. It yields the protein CSVVPTGTEAFF. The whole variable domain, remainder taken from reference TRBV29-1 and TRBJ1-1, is SAVISQKPSRDICQRGTSLTIQCQVDSQVTMMFWYRQQPGQSLTLIATANQGSEATYESGFVIDKFPISRPNLTFSTLTVSNMSPEDSSIYLCSVVPTGTEAFFGQGTRLTVV.

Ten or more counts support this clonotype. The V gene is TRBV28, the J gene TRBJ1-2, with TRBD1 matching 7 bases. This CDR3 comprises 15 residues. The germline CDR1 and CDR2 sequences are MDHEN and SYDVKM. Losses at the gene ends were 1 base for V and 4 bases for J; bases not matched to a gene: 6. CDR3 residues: CASSLSDRASYGYTF. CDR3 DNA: TGTGCCAGCAGTTTATCCGACAGGGCGAGCTATGGCTACACCTTC.

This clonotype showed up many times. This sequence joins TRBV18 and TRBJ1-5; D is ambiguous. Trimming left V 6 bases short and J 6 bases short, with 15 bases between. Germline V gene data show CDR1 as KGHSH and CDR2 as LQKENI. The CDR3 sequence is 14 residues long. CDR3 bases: TGTGCCAGCTCCGTGACTGGAGAGGGTCAGCCCCAGCATTTT. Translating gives CASSVTGEGQPQHF.

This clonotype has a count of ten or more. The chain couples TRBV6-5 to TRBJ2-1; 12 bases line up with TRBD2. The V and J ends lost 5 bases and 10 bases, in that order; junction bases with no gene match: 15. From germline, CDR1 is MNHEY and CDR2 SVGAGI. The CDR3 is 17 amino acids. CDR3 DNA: TGTGCCAGCAGTAAAACCTTTCTAGCGGGAGGGCCTGGCGAGCAGTTCTTC. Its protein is CASSKTFLAGGPGEQFF.

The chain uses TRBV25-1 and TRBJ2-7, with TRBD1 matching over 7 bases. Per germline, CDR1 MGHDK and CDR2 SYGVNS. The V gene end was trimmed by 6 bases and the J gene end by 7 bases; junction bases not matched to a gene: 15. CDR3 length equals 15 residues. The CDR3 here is CASSFGRGRGWEQYF. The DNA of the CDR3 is TGTGCCAGCAGCTTCGGAAGGGGGCGAGGGTGGGAGCAGTACTTC.

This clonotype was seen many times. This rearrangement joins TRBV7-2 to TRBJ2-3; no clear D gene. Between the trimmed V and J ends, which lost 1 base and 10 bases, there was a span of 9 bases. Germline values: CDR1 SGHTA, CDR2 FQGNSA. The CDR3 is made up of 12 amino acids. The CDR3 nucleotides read TGTGCCAGCAGCTTAGAGGGCACGGCGCAGTATTTT. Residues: CASSLEGTAQYF.

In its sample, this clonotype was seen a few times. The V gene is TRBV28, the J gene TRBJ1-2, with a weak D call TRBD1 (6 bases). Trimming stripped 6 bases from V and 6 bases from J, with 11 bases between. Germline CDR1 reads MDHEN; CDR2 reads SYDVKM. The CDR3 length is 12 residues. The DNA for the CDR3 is TGTGCCAGCAGCCCAGGGGTTCATGGCTACACCTTC. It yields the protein CASSPGVHGYTF.

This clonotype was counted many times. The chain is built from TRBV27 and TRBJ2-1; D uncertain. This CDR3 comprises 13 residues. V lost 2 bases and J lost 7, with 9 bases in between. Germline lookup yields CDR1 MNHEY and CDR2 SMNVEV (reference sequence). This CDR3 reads CASSLMGWNEQFF. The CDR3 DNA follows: TGTGCCAGCAGTTTAATGGGGTGGAATGAGCAGTTCTTC.

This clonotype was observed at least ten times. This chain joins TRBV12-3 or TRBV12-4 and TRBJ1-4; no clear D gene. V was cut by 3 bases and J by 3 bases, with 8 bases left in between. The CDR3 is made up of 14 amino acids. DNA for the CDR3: TGTGCCAGCAGTTTCCGGGTCCCTAATGAAAAACTGTTTTTT. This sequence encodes CASSFRVPNEKLFF.

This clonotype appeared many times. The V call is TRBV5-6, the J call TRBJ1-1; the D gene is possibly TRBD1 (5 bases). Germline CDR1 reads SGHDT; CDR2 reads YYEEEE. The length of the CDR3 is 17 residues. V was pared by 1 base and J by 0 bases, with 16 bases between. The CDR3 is CASSLLGPGYLNTEAFF. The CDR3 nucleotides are TGTGCCAGCAGCTTGTTGGGGCCAGGGTACTTGAACACTGAAGCTTTCTTT.